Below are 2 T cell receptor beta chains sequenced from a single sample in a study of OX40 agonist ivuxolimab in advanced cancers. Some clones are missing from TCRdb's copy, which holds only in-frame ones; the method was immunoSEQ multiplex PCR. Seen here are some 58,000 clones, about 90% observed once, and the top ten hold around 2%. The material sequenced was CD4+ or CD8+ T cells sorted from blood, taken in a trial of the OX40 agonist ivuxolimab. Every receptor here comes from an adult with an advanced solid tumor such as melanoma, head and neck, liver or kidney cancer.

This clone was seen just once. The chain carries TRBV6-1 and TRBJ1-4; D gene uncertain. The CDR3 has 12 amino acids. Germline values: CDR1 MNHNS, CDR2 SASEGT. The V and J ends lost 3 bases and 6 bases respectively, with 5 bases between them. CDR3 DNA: TGTGCCAGCAGTGACAGTGATGAAAAACTGTTTTTT. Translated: CASSDSDEKLFF.

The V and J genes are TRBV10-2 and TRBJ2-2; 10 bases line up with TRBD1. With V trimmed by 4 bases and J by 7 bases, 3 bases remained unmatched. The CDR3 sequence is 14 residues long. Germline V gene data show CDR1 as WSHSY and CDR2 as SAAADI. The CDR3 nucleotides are TGCGCCAGCAGTGCGACAGGGGGCATCGGGGAGCTGTTTTTT. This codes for CASSATGGIGELFF.